The entry that follows covers one T cell receptor (beta chain) sequence. Reverse transcription of extracted RNA yielded cDNA, which provided the sequencing template. TCRdb keeps only in-frame clones here, not all; method: immunoSEQ multiplex PCR. The repertoire holds 3,900 or so clones, with 60% to 75% as singletons. This sample was taken from a study of CD8+ T cells in alopecia areata. Treatment reported: oral pan-JAK inhibitor, 5-10 mg twice daily. Peripheral blood and lesional scalp punch biopsies came from alopecia areata patients. The sequence was collected from a human donor with alopecia areata. The specimen comprised skin, sampled at week 24, from a patient treated with tofacitinib.

The CDR3 region has the DNA TGTGCCAGCACCTACGGGGGAGGTACTGAAGCTTTCTTT. Amino acids: CASTYGGGTEAFF. The chain is built from TRBV6-5 and TRBJ1-1, with D perhaps TRBD1 (5 bases). V lost 7 bases, J lost 5 bases, and 14 bases lay in between. The CDR3 length is 13 residues. The V gene's germline CDR1 is MNHEY and CDR2 SVGAGI.